This section outlines one T cell receptor (beta chain) sequence together with its context. This specimen comes from a study of blood T cell repertoires in COVID-19. Whole-study context: T cells, B-cell-depleted T cells, or PBMCs supplied cDNA or gDNA.

Living in about two dozen US areas, the participants were between 18 and 89 years of age. Recovered status applied to Cohort 3 donors who had two consecutive negative PCRs. It also applied to those with clearance or with symptom resolution. Trimming shortened V by 7 bases and J by 5 bases, and 18 bases separated the two germline ends. The germline CDR1 and CDR2 sequences are SGHRS and YFSETQ. CDR3 length: 14 residues. Sequenced by immunoSEQ multiplex PCR; TCRdb stores in-frame clones only, minus some. The profile shows approximately 300,000 clones, roughly 85% of them singletons. The receptor was derived from a woman younger than 45 who had recovered from COVID-19. The sample taken for sequencing was PBMCs or T cells enriched from blood (not recorded which). The V gene is TRBV5-1, the J gene TRBJ1-1, with D maybe TRBD1 (5 bases). CDR3 sequence: CASARPGGGTEAFF. The CDR3 nucleotides read TGCGCCAGCGCCCGGCCGGGGGGTGGGACTGAAGCTTTCTTT.